These 6 T cell receptor beta chains were sequenced from one sample in a study of blood T cell repertoires in COVID-19. Libraries were prepared by immunoSEQ multiplex PCR; TCRdb keeps only in-frame clonotypes and omits some of them. Of under 500,000 clones detected, approximately 90% appear once; the ten largest clones hold over 4%. Sequencing was carried out using peripheral blood. These receptors originate from a woman aged 30 to 39 with acute or convalescent COVID-19.

The rearrangement links TRBV28 to TRBJ1-5; D unresolved. Trimming stripped 4 bases from V and 6 bases from J, with 16 bases between. Germline CDR1 is MDHEN and CDR2 is SYDVKM. The CDR3 is made up of 15 amino acids. Here the CDR3 reads CASSSPRHRRQPQHF. The CDR3 bases are TGTGCCAGCAGTTCCCCCCGACACCGCCGTCAGCCCCAGCATTTT.

This sequence joins TRBV12-5 and TRBJ2-3, with TRBD2 matching 11 bases. The germline gives CDR1 LGHNT, CDR2 FRNRAP. CDR3 length: 16 residues. Germline trimming cut 6 bases from V and 3 bases from J; bases unmatched to any gene: 8. The CDR3 region has the DNA TGTGCTAGTGGGTACCATAGCGGGGGGGCGACAGATACGCAGTATTTT. Amino acid sequence: CASGYHSGGATDTQYF. Combining the CDR3 with reference TRBV12-5 and TRBJ2-3 gives the whole variable domain DARVTQTPRHKVTEMGQEVTMRCQPILGHNTVFWYRQTMMQGLELLAYFRNRAPLDDSGMPKDRFSAEMPDATLATLKIQPSEPRDSAVYFCASGYHSGGATDTQYFGPGTRLTVL.

The chain joins TRBV28 to TRBJ1-1; 10 nucleotides agree with TRBD1. Per germline, CDR1 MDHEN and CDR2 SYDVKM. The CDR3 has 17 residues. The junction had 9 bases not matched to a gene; V was cut back by 1 base and J by 4 bases. CDR3: CASSLYVTGGSSTEAFF. The CDR3 nucleotides are TGTGCCAGCAGTTTATACGTGACAGGGGGCTCCTCCACTGAAGCTTTCTTT.

The chain uses TRBV18 and TRBJ2-7; 10 nucleotides align to TRBD2. This CDR3 region has 14 residues. Germline V gene lookup returns CDR1 KGHSH and CDR2 LQKENI. V trimming: 5 bases; J trimming: 4 bases; junction bases outside the gene matches: 5. CDR3 bases: TGTGCCAGCTCAAGGACTAGCGGTTCTTACGAGCAGTACTTC. Protein product: CASSRTSGSYEQYF.

As to this clone: An end of the junction differs from the germline gene, which may be a read error. The chain carries TRBV18 and TRBJ1-2, with unresolved D. Germline V gene data show CDR1 as KGHSH and CDR2 as LQKENI. The CDR3 is made up of 15 amino acids. CDR3 in DNA: TGTGCCAGCTCACCACGCCAGTCTGATAGCTATGGCTGCACCTTC. Translation: CASSPRQSDSYGCTF.

The genes are TRBV29-1 and TRBJ1-6; D unclear. CDR1 and CDR2 from the germline V gene are SQVTM and ANQGSEA. Trimming pared 6 bases from V and 8 bases from J, leaving 11 bases between. CDR3 length: 12 amino acids. The CDR3 DNA is TGCAGCGTAGGAGAGCGGTATTCACCCCTCCACTTT. Its protein is CSVGERYSPLHF. The whole variable domain, remainder taken from reference TRBV29-1 and TRBJ1-6, is SAVISQKPSRDICQRGTSLTIQCQVDSQVTMMFWYRQQPGQSLTLIATANQGSEATYESGFVIDKFPISRPNLTFSTLTVSNMSPEDSSIYLCSVGERYSPLHFGNGTRLTVT.